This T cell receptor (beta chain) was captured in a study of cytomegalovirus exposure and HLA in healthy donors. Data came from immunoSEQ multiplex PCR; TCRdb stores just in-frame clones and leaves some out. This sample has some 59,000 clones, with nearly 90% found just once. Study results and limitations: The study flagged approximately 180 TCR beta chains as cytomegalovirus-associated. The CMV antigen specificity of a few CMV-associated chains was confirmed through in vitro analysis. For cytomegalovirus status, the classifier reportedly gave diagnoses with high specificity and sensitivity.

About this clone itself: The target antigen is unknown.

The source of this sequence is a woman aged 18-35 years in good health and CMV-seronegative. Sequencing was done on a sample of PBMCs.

CDR3 DNA sequence: TGTGCCTGGAGTTACAGTAGCGGGGGGGCCGGGGGTGAGCAGTTCTTC. The encoded protein is CAWSYSSGGAGGEQFF. The chain joins TRBV30 to TRBJ2-1; 11 nucleotides match TRBD2. The CDR3 totals 16 residues. Germline trimming cut 2 bases from V and 9 bases from J; bases unmatched to any gene: 12. The V gene's germline CDR1 is GTSNPN and CDR2 SVGIG (reference sequence). Together with reference TRBV30 and TRBJ2-1, the CDR3 gives the full variable domain: SQTIHQWPATLVQPVGSPLSLECTVEGTSNPNLYWYRQAAGRGLQLLFYSVGIGQISSEVPQNLSASRPQDRQFILSSKKLLLSDSGFYLCAWSYSSGGAGGEQFFGPGTRLTVL.